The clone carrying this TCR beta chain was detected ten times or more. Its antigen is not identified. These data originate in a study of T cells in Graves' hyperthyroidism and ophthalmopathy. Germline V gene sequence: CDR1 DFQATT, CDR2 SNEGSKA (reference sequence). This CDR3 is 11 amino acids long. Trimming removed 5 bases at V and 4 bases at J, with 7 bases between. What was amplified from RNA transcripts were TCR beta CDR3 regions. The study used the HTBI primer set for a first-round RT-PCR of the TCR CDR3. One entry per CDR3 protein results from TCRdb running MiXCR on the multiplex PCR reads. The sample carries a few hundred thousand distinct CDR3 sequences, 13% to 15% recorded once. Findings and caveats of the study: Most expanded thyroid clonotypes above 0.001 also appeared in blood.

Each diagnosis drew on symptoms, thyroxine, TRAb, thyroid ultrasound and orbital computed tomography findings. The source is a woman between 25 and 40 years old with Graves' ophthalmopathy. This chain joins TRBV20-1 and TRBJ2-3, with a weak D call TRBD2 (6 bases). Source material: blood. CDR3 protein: CSAGGADTQYF. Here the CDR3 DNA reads TGCAGTGCTGGAGGGGCAGATACGCAGTATTTT.